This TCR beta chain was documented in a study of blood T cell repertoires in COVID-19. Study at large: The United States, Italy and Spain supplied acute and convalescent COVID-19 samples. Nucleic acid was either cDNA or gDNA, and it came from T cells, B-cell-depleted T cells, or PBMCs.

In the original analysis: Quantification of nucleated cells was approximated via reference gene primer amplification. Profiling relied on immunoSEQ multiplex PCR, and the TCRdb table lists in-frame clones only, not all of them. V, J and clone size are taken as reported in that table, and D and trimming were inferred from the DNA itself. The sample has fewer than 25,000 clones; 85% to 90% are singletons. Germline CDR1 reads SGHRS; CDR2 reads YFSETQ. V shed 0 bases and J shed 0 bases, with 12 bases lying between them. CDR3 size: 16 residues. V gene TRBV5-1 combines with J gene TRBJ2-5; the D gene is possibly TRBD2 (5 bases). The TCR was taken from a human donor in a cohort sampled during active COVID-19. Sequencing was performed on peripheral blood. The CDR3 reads CASSLGTGEYQETQYF. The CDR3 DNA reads TGCGCCAGCAGCTTGGGGACCGGGGAGTACCAAGAGACCCAGTACTTC.